This T cell receptor (beta chain) was sequenced in a study of shared clonotypes between healthy human individuals. The protocol was immunoSEQ multiplex PCR, while the TCRdb copy is restricted to in-frame clones and leaves out a portion. The sample includes about 2.1 million clones, roughly 95% seen only once; the top ten take about 1.7%. Germline loops: CDR1 LNHDA, CDR2 SQIVND (reference sequence). V was clipped by 6 bases and J by 1 base; unmatched bases: 4. This CDR3 is built from 15 residues. Positive CCR7 selection of CD45RO-negative cells yielded the naive CD8 cells, and terminally differentiated effector memory CD45RA+ cells were excluded.

The chain joins TRBV19 to TRBJ1-5; 9 nucleotides match TRBD1. This TCR was sampled from a young man in good health. Some clones in this sample may be carry-over from other donors' samples. Source material: naive CD8+ T cells from PBMCs. The CDR3 is CASSYRGRSNQPQHF. In nucleotides, the CDR3 is TGTGCCAGTAGCTACAGGGGGCGAAGCAATCAGCCCCAGCATTTT.